This is a list of T cell receptor delta chains from one sample in a study of Vδ1+ human thymocytes. TCRdb called clones anew from the multiplex PCR reads with CATT. The table has 80,000 or so delta-chain clones, about 35% seen once. The sequenced material came from Vdelta1+ gamma-delta thymocytes from the thymus. All receptors come from a boy in the first two years of life who had congenital heart surgery. The CDR3 runs from the conserved cysteine through the conserved F or W. Each record gives: clone size, J gene, CDR3 length, V gene, D gene, CDR3 protein, CDR3 DNA. D genes are given only for firm matches. For some rows the clone size is stated as once, few or many, or as a class when expanded; others skip it.

clone_size: -; j_call: TRDJ1; cdr3_length: 16; v_call: TRAV29/DV5; d_call: TRDD3; cdr3_aa: CAASALGLGILVVLIF; cdr3_nt: TGTGCAGCAAGCGCGCTGGGACTGGGGATACTGGTTGTACTCATCTTT
clone_size: -; j_call: TRDJ1; cdr3_length: 18; v_call: TRDV1; d_call: -; cdr3_aa: CALGEAGLPLAYTDKLIF; cdr3_nt: TGTGCTCTTGGGGAAGCGGGCCTTCCGCTAGCGTACACCGATAAACTCATCTTT
clone_size: -; j_call: TRDJ1; cdr3_length: 22; v_call: TRDV1; d_call: -; cdr3_aa: CALGESPSRNRHRLVYTDKLIF; cdr3_nt: TGTGCTCTTGGGGAATCCCCCTCCCGGAACCGCCACAGACTGGTGTACACCGATAAACTCATCTTT
clone_size: -; j_call: TRDJ1; cdr3_length: 16; v_call: TRDV1; d_call: -; cdr3_aa: CALGEFRDMYTDKLIF; cdr3_nt: TGTGCTCTTGGGGAATTCCGAGACATGTACACCGATAAACTCATCTTT
clone_size: -; j_call: TRDJ1; cdr3_length: 18; v_call: TRDV1; d_call: -; cdr3_aa: CALGELYYQPAYTDKLIF; cdr3_nt: TGTGCTCTTGGGGAACTCTACTATCAGCCCGCCTACACCGATAAACTCATCTTT
clone_size: few; j_call: TRDJ1; cdr3_length: 23; v_call: TRDV1; d_call: TRDD3; cdr3_aa: CALGEPRLLNGYWGIHRADKLIF; cdr3_nt: TGTGCTCTTGGGGAACCTCGACTTCTAAACGGATACTGGGGGATACATCGTGCCGATAAACTCATCTTT
clone_size: -; j_call: TRDJ1; cdr3_length: 21; v_call: TRDV1; d_call: TRDD3; cdr3_aa: CALGEGFPYWGIRSRSGKLIF; cdr3_nt: TGTGCTCTTGGGGAAGGTTTCCCCTACTGGGGGATACGGTCCCGCTCTGGTAAACTCATCTTT
clone_size: -; j_call: TRDJ1; cdr3_length: 23; v_call: TRDV1; d_call: TRDD3; cdr3_aa: CALGGPCLVARAGGSPYTDKLIF; cdr3_nt: TGTGCTCTTGGGGGGCCTTGTTTGGTCGCCCGGGCTGGGGGATCCCCGTACACCGATAAACTCATCTTT
clone_size: -; j_call: TRDJ1; cdr3_length: 19; v_call: TRDV1; d_call: -; cdr3_aa: CALGELSVLPPVLGDKLIF; cdr3_nt: TGTGCTCTTGGGGAACTATCGGTCCTACCTCCTGTGTTGGGCGATAAACTCATCTTT
clone_size: -; j_call: TRDJ1; cdr3_length: 16; v_call: TRDV1; d_call: -; cdr3_aa: CALGVPGPRPTDKLIF; cdr3_nt: TGTGCTCTTGGAGTCCCCGGGCCTCGACCCACCGATAAACTCATCTTT
clone_size: few; j_call: TRDJ1; cdr3_length: 17; v_call: TRDV1; d_call: -; cdr3_aa: CALGELVWGPYTDKLIF; cdr3_nt: TGTGCTCTTGGGGAACTTGTCTGGGGCCCATACACCGATAAACTCATCTTT
clone_size: -; j_call: TRDJ1; cdr3_length: 25; v_call: TRDV1; d_call: TRDD3; cdr3_aa: CALGELSFPTTLLGGQRSYTDKLIF; cdr3_nt: TGTGCTCTTGGGGAATTGTCCTTCCCGACGACGTTACTGGGGGGCCAACGCAGCTACACCGATAAACTCATCTTT
clone_size: -; j_call: TRDJ1; cdr3_length: 21; v_call: TRDV1; d_call: TRDD3; cdr3_aa: CALGELLAHMPTGGYDQQLIF; cdr3_nt: TGTGCTCTTGGGGAATTATTAGCCCATATGCCGACTGGGGGATACGATCAGCAACTCATCTTT
clone_size: -; j_call: TRDJ1; cdr3_length: 22; v_call: TRDV1; d_call: TRDD3; cdr3_aa: CALGELIPTLPYWGFNTDKLIF; cdr3_nt: TGTGCTCTTGGGGAACTTATCCCCACACTCCCGTACTGGGGATTTAACACCGATAAACTCATCTTT
clone_size: -; j_call: TRDJ1; cdr3_length: 27; v_call: TRDV1; d_call: TRDD3; cdr3_aa: CALGELLVTSHVLGDWGIRRKIDKLIF; cdr3_nt: TGTGCTCTTGGGGAACTACTAGTCACTTCCCACGTTCTGGGAGACTGGGGGATACGTAGAAAAATCGATAAACTCATCTTT
clone_size: few; j_call: TRDJ1; cdr3_length: 16; v_call: TRDV1; d_call: -; cdr3_aa: CALGERLPPRSLKLIF; cdr3_nt: TGTGCTCTTGGGGAAAGACTTCCACCCAGGTCATTAAAACTCATCTTT
clone_size: -; j_call: TRDJ1; cdr3_length: 14; v_call: TRDV2; d_call: TRDD3; cdr3_aa: CACDTVYWGILEIF; cdr3_nt: TGTGCCTGTGACACGGTATACTGGGGGATATTAGAAATCTTT